Presented here are 15 T cell receptor beta chains from one specimen sequenced in a study of T cell responses to AZD1222 COVID-19 vaccine. Sequenced by immunoSEQ multiplex PCR; TCRdb stores in-frame clones only, minus some. In the table there are roughly 160,000 clones, about 90% of which are singletons. Sequencing was performed on peripheral blood, taken on day 0 of AZD1222 vaccination. The origin of the receptors is an adult in good health.

J is TRBJ1-1 and V is TRBV2, with D possibly being TRBD1 (6 bases). Per germline, CDR1 SNHLY and CDR2 FYNNEI. This CDR3 has 12 residues. Trimming pared 10 bases from V and 4 bases from J, leaving 13 bases between. CDR3: CATSRGATEAFF. CDR3 coding DNA: TGTGCCACTTCCCGGGGGGCCACTGAAGCTTTCTTT. The full variable domain, completed using reference TRBV2 and TRBJ1-1, is EPEVTQTPSHQVTQMGQEVILRCVPISNHLYFYWYRQILGQKVEFLVSFYNNEISEKSEIFDDQFSVERPDGSNFTLKIRSTKLEDSAMYFCATSRGATEAFFGQGTRLTVV.

Comments on this clone: Other DNA sequences from this sample encode an identical CDR3 as well. The rearrangement joins TRBV3-1 (or the pseudogene TRBV3-2) to TRBJ1-6, with D uncertain. Germline V gene data show CDR1 as LGHDT and CDR2 as YNNKEL (reference sequence). The V gene lost 0 bases and the J gene lost 7 bases, with 13 bases spanning the gap. CDR3 length: 16 amino acids. CDR3 amino acids: CASSQDNSGSNSPLHF. The CDR3 nucleotides read TGTGCCAGCAGCCAAGATAATTCGGGCAGCAATTCACCCCTCCACTTT.

V usage is TRBV10-3 and J usage is TRBJ1-3; tentative D call: TRBD1 (6 bases). The CDR3 contains 14 residues. V lost 3 bases and J lost 4, with 10 bases in between. Germline V gene data show CDR1 as ENHRY and CDR2 as SYGVKD. The CDR3 coding sequence is TGTGCCATCAGTGAACAGGGCGCCGGAAACACCATATATTTT. Its protein is CAISEQGAGNTIYF.

This clone was seen a handful of times. The chain combines TRBV11-1 with TRBJ1-1; possible D gene TRBD1, 5 bases. Germline V gene data show CDR1 as SGHAT and CDR2 as FQDESV (reference sequence). The CDR3 totals 13 residues. V shed 5 bases and J shed 10 bases, with 17 bases lying between them. CDR3 DNA: TGTGCCAGCAGCCTAGATCCCAGGGATGGAGCTTTCTTT. It translates to CASSLDPRDGAFF.

V and J are TRBV2 and TRBJ2-2; possibly TRBD2 for D (6 bases). This CDR3 is built from 13 residues. Germline CDR1 is SNHLY and CDR2 is FYNNEI. Trimming cost V 6 bases and J 5 bases, with 10 bases left between them. The CDR3 region is CASRSRGTGELFF. The CDR3 DNA sequence: TGTGCCAGCAGATCCCGGGGGACCGGGGAGCTGTTTTTT.

This rearrangement joins TRBV4-3 to TRBJ1-2, with TRBD1 identical over 10 bases. The germline CDR1 and CDR2 sequences are LGHNA and YSLEER. The CDR3 has 14 amino acids. Trimming at V came to 4 bases and at J to 5 bases, leaving 4 bases not matched to a gene. The CDR3 nucleotides read TGCGCCAGCAGCCGAGGACAGGGGGAGTATGGCTACACCTTC. This encodes CASSRGQGEYGYTF.

This clone was seen just once. This sequence joins TRBV5-5 and TRBJ2-2, with TRBD1 matching 8 bases. Trimming at V came to 5 bases and at J to 7 bases, leaving 4 bases not matched to a gene. The CDR3 length is 13 residues. Germline lookup yields CDR1 SGHKS and CDR2 YYEKEE (reference sequence). This CDR3 is CASSGQGGGELFF. DNA for the CDR3: TGTGCCAGCAGTGGACAGGGCGGCGGGGAGCTGTTTTTT.

The V gene is TRBV4-3, the J gene TRBJ2-7; D possibly corresponds to TRBD1 (5 bases). Trimming removed 0 bases from V and 3 bases from J, with 15 bases in between. This CDR3 has 16 residues. Germline-derived CDR1 and CDR2 are LGHNA and YSLEER. CDR3 coding DNA: TGCGCCAGCAGCCAAGATAGGGCAGGGCTAGACTACGAGCAGTACTTC. It yields the protein CASSQDRAGLDYEQYF.

V and J are TRBV27 and TRBJ2-5, with no clear D. V lost 6 bases and J 7 bases, leaving 15 bases between the germline ends. CDR1 is MNHEY and CDR2 is SMNVEV in the germline V gene (reference sequence). The CDR3 totals 13 residues. CDR3 sequence reads: CASRPSEMWTQYF. CDR3 nucleotides: TGTGCCAGCAGGCCCAGCGAAATGTGGACCCAGTACTTC.

The gene calls are TRBV18 and TRBJ1-2, with D possibly being TRBD1 (5 bases). Trimming removed 1 base at V and 0 bases at J, with 9 bases between. This CDR3 is built from 15 residues. CDR1 and CDR2 (germline): KGHSH, LQKENI. For the CDR3, the DNA is TGTGCCAGCTCACCACAAAGGGGAGCTAACTATGGCTACACCTTC. It translates to CASSPQRGANYGYTF.

The chain is built from TRBV6-5 and TRBJ2-2; maybe TRBD1 (5 bases). This CDR3 spans 11 amino acids. Looked up from germline, CDR1 is MNHEY and CDR2 is SVGAGI. Trimming took off 7 bases at V and 7 bases at J, with 7 bases between the two ends. This chain's CDR3 is CASKGFGELFF. The CDR3 DNA reads TGTGCCAGCAAGGGGTTCGGGGAGCTGTTTTTT.

V is TRBV4-2 and J is TRBJ1-1, with unresolved D. Germline V lookup: CDR1 LGHNA, CDR2 YNFKEQ. This CDR3 has 15 amino acids. Trimming removed 6 bases from V and 4 bases from J, with 18 bases in between. CDR3 DNA: TGTGCCAGCAGTCTAGGCCCGGAGCTGAGCACTGAAGCTTTCTTT. Residues: CASSLGPELSTEAFF.

The genes are TRBV24-1 and TRBJ2-7, with a possible D match to TRBD1 (5 bases). V lost 7 bases, J lost 2 bases, and 8 bases lay in between. Germline-derived CDR1 and CDR2 are KGHDR and SFDVKD. The CDR3 sequence is 12 residues long. CDR3 in amino acids: CATSQGTYEQYF. CDR3 sequence (DNA): TGTGCCACCAGCCAGGGAACCTACGAGCAGTACTTC.

This clone was seen only a few times. The chain is built from TRBV28 and TRBJ2-7, with 9 bases aligning to TRBD1. V was pared by 6 bases and J by 3 bases, with 12 bases of the junction left unmatched. The CDR3 spans 16 residues. The germline V gene encodes CDR1 MDHEN and CDR2 SYDVKM. In nucleotides, the CDR3 is TGTGCCAGCAGCCTTAACCCGGACAGGGGAGACTACGAGCAGTACTTC. Its translation: CASSLNPDRGDYEQYF.

The genes are TRBV20-1 and TRBJ2-7; TRBD1 matches at 8 bases. There are 15 residues in the CDR3. J lost 2 bases, V lost 3 bases, and 9 bases had no gene match. Germline V CDR1 and CDR2: DFQATT, SNEGSKA (reference sequence). The CDR3, as DNA: TGCAGTGCTAGTCTTTTGGGACAGGCGCCCTACGAGCAGTACTTC. Translating gives CSASLLGQAPYEQYF.